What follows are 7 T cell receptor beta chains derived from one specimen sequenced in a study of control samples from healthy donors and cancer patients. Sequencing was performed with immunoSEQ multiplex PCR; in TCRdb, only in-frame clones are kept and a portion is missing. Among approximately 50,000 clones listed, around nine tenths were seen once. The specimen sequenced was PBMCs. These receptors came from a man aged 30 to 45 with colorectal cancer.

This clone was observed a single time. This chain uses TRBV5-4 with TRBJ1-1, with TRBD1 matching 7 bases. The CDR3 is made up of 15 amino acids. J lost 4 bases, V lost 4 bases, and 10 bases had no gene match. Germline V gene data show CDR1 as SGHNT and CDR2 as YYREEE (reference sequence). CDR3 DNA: TGTGCCAGCAGCCTAGGAACAGGGGCGAGCACTGAAGCTTTCTTT. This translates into CASSLGTGASTEAFF.

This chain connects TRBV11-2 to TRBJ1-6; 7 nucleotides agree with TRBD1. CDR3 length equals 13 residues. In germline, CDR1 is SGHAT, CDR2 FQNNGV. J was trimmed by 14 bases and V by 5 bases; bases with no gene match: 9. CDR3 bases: TGTGCCAGCAGCCCAGACAGGGCCATGGCCCTCCACTTT. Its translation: CASSPDRAMALHF.

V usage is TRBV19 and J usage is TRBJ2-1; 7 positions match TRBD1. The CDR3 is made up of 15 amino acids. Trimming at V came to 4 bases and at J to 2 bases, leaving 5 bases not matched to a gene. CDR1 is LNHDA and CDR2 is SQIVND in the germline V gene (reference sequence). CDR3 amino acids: CASSNRGGPYNEQFF. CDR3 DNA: TGTGCCAGTAGTAACAGGGGCGGTCCCTACAATGAGCAGTTCTTC. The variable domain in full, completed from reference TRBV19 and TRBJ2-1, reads DGGITQSPKYLFRKEGQNVTLSCEQNLNHDAMYWYRQDPGQGLRLIYYSQIVNDFQKGDIAEGYSVSREKKESFPLTVTSAQKNPTAFYLCASSNRGGPYNEQFFGPGTRLTVL.

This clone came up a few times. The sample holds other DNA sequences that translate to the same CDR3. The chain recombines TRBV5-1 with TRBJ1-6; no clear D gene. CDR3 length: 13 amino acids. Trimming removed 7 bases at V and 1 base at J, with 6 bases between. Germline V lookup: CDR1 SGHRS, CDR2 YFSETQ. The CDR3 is CASRDSYNSPLHF. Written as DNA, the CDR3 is TGCGCCAGCCGGGATTCCTATAATTCACCCCTCCACTTT.

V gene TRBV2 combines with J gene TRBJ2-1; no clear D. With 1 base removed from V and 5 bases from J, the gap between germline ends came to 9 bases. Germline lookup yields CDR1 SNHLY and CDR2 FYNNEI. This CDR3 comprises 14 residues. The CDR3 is CASSEVRANNEQFF. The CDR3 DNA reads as TGTGCCAGCAGTGAAGTTAGGGCCAACAATGAGCAGTTCTTC.

The CDR3 spells CASSVGRATGELFF. The CDR3 DNA reads TGTGCCAGCAGTGTTGGTAGGGCCACCGGGGAGCTGTTTTTT. The rearrangement links TRBV2 to TRBJ2-2; D gene ambiguous. Germline V CDR1 and CDR2: SNHLY, FYNNEI. With 4 bases removed from V and 4 bases from J, the gap between germline ends came to 10 bases. The CDR3 extends over 14 amino acids.

The CDR3 is CATQSDSNEQFF. Here the CDR3 DNA reads TGTGCCACCCAGTCAGATAGCAATGAGCAGTTCTTC. The V call is TRBV10-3, the J call TRBJ2-1; D ambiguous. V shed 10 bases and J shed 6 bases, with 13 bases lying between them. Germline values: CDR1 ENHRY, CDR2 SYGVKD. The CDR3 length is 12 residues.